The entry that follows covers one TCR beta chain sequence. The data were taken from a study of T cells in Graves' hyperthyroidism and ophthalmopathy. The J segment lost 3 bases and the V segment lost 0 bases, leaving 3 bases of the junction unmatched. Germline V CDR1 and CDR2: SGDLS, YYNGEE. This CDR3 has 15 residues. RNA transcripts served as the template for amplifying TCR beta CDR3 regions. TCR CDR3 regions were first amplified by RT-PCR with HTBI primers. TCRdb re-called the multiplex PCR reads through MiXCR, storing one row per CDR3 protein. Here the sample spans a few hundred thousand distinct CDR3 sequences, 15% to 20% being singletons.

This chain links TRBV9 with TRBJ2-1, with 7 bases identical to TRBD2. The specimen was blood. This sequence was found in a man in his forties or fifties with Graves' ophthalmopathy. The CDR3 loop reads CASSVGSGGYNEQFF. DNA of the CDR3: TGTGCCAGCAGCGTAGGGTCGGGGGGCTACAATGAGCAGTTCTTC.